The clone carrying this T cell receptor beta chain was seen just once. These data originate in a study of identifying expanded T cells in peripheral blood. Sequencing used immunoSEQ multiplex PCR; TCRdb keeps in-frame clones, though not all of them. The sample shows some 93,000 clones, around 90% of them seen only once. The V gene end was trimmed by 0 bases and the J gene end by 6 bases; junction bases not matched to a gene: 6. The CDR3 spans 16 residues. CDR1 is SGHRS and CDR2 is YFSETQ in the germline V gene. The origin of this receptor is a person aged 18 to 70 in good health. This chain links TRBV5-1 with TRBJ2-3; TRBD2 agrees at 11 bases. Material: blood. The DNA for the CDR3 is TGCGCCAGCAGCTTGGAGCTAGCGGGGGGTGGTGATACGCAGTATTTT. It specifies CASSLELAGGGDTQYF.